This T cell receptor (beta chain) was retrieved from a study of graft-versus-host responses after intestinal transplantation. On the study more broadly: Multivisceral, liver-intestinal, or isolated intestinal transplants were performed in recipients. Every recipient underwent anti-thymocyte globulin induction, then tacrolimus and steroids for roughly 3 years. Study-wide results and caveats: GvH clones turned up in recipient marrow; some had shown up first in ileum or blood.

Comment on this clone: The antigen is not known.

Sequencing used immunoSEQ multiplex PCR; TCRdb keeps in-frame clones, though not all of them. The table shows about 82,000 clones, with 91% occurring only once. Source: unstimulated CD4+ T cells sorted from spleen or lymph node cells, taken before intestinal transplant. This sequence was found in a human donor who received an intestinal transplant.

CDR3 residues: CASSFTDEQYF. The CDR3 DNA reads as TGTGCCAGCAGCTTTACGGACGAGCAGTACTTC. The J gene is TRBJ2-7, the V gene TRBV7-2, with no clear D. From germline, CDR1 is SGHTA and CDR2 FQGNSA. This CDR3 contains 11 residues. Trimming pared 3 bases from V and 5 bases from J, leaving 5 bases between.